This T cell receptor (beta chain) comes out of a study of CD8 T cells in Susac syndrome. Broader study findings: Clonal expansion was missing from Susac syndrome CD4+ T cell repertoires.

The CD8+ and CD4+ T cells were isolated magnetically using a negative isolation approach, whereas the TEMRA cells were enriched by FACS. CDR1 is SGHTA and CDR2 is FQGNSA in the germline V gene. V lost 4 bases, J lost 1 base, and 2 bases stayed unmatched. The CDR3 sequence is 14 residues long. When the RNA was reverse transcribed, random hexamers were used with an input of roughly 0.5 to 1 ug. Each CDR3 protein is one row after TCRdb ran MiXCR on the immunoSEQ multiplex PCR reads. The sample lists about 190,000 distinct CDR3 sequences, approximately 94% seen once, with 0.09% to 0.1% in the top ten. This clonotype was counted between two and nine times. Its target is not known.

Sequencing input: CD4+ T cells from PBMCs. This chain joins TRBV7-2 and TRBJ2-7; 9 bases are a match to TRBD1. This TCR was sampled from a human donor with Susac syndrome. The CDR3 sequence is CASSSGTGSYEQYF. The CDR3 DNA reads TGTGCCAGCAGCTCCGGGACAGGGTCCTACGAGCAGTACTTC. The whole variable domain, remainder taken from reference TRBV7-2 and TRBJ2-7, is GAGVSQSPSNKVTEKGKDVELRCDPISGHTALYWYRQSLGQGLEFLIYFQGNSAPDKSGLPSDRFSAERTGGSVSTLTIQRTQQEDSAVYLCASSSGTGSYEQYFGPGTRLTVT.